A selection of T cell receptor beta chains follows, all from one sample in a study of blood T cell repertoires in COVID-19. Profiled with immunoSEQ multiplex PCR; TCRdb holds only in-frame clones, not every one. The sample contains 200,000 to 250,000 clones, 84% of which appear only once. Specimen: PBMCs or T cells enriched from blood (not recorded which). The receptors originated from a woman aged 35 to 49 who had recovered from COVID-19. CDR3s include the opening cysteine and the closing phenylalanine or tryptophan. A D gene is named only where the DNA matches it firmly. Some rows have no size entry. The others give once, few or many, or a class for an expanded clone.

>NA|TRBV6-2/TRBV6-3|TRBJ2-1|TRBD2
CASSLYGLAGSDEQFF
TGTGCCAGCAGTCTTTACGGACTAGCGGGAAGTGATGAGCAGTTCTTC
>few|TRBV27|TRBJ1-1|NA
CASSFGGQARPEAFF
TGTGCCAGCAGTTTTGGGGGACAAGCACGACCTGAAGCTTTCTTT
>NA|TRBV29-1|TRBJ2-5|NA
CSVVRAQETQYF
TGCAGCGTTGTGAGGGCCCAAGAGACCCAGTACTTC
>NA|TRBV7-9|TRBJ2-4|TRBD1
CASSIDRGGDIQYF
TGTGCCAGCAGCATAGACAGGGGTGGTGACATTCAGTACTTC
>NA|TRBV6-2/TRBV6-3|TRBJ1-6|NA
CASGPETGNSPLHF
TGTGCCAGCGGCCCAGAAACAGGCAATTCACCCCTCCACTTT
>NA|TRBV2|TRBJ1-2|TRBD1
CASSGETGYGYTF
TGTGCCAGCAGCGGAGAGACAGGGTATGGCTACACCTTC
>few|TRBV29-1|TRBJ2-5|TRBD1
CSVEGGTEETQYF
TGCAGCGTTGAAGGGGGGACAGAAGAGACCCAGTACTTC
>NA|TRBV9|TRBJ1-2|TRBD1
CASSVGQGDYGYTF
TGTGCCAGCAGCGTGGGACAGGGGGACTATGGCTACACCTTC
>NA|TRBV9|TRBJ2-7|TRBD2
CASSVREGPYEQYF
TGTGCCAGCAGCGTACGGGAGGGCCCCTACGAGCAGTACTTC
>NA|TRBV27|TRBJ2-3|NA
CASSSSTSMGTDTQYF
TGTGCCAGCTCATCCAGCACTAGCATGGGCACAGATACGCAGTATTTT
>NA|TRBV30|TRBJ2-2|NA
CAWSGLRELFF
TGTGCCTGGAGCGGGTTAAGGGAGCTGTTTTTT
>NA|TRBV27|TRBJ1-2|NA
CASSLYGGNEGGYTF
TGTGCCAGCAGTTTATACGGGGGGAATGAAGGAGGCTACACCTTC
>few|TRBV24-1|TRBJ2-2|NA
CATSARGGGPLNTGELFF
TGTGCCACCAGTGCCAGAGGAGGAGGGCCCTTAAACACCGGGGAGCTGTTTTTT
>NA|TRBV3-1/TRBV3-2|TRBJ1-2|NA
CASGLGLDYGYTF
TGTGCCAGCGGACTAGGGCTGGACTATGGCTACACCTTC
>NA|TRBV5-1|TRBJ2-3|NA
CASSLGGTAVDTQYF
TGCGCCAGCAGCTTGGGCGGTACAGCGGTAGATACGCAGTATTTT
>NA|TRBV30|TRBJ1-3|TRBD1
CARQGEFGNTIYF
TGTGCCAGACAGGGGGAGTTCGGAAACACCATATATTTT
>NA|TRBV28|TRBJ1-1|NA
CASSLAANPEAFF
TGTGCCAGCAGTTTGGCGGCGAACCCTGAAGCTTTCTTT
>once|TRBV30|TRBJ2-1|TRBD2
CAWSVGAGGYNEQFF
TGTGCCTGGAGTGTAGGGGCGGGAGGGTACAATGAGCAGTTCTTC
>NA|TRBV7-2|TRBJ2-3|NA
CASSPVSAYTDTQYF
TGTGCCAGCAGCCCCGTCAGCGCATACACAGATACGCAGTATTTT
>NA|TRBV5-1|TRBJ1-2|TRBD1
CASSSSGTGYAANYGYTF
TGCGCCAGCAGCTCGTCCGGGACAGGGTACGCGGCTAACTATGGCTACACCTTC
>NA|TRBV3-1/TRBV3-2|TRBJ1-1|TRBD1
CASSQVDRDTEAFF
TGTGCCAGCAGCCAAGTTGACAGGGACACTGAAGCTTTCTTT
>NA|TRBV6-4|TRBJ2-1|TRBD1
CASTSGTGGSNEQFF
TGTGCCAGCACCTCCGGGACAGGGGGTTCCAATGAGCAGTTCTTC
>NA|TRBV7-2|TRBJ2-2|NA
CASSTTGLFTGELFF
TGTGCCAGCAGCACAACGGGACTTTTTACCGGGGAGCTGTTTTTT
>NA|TRBV2|TRBJ2-6|NA
CASSVSSSGANVLTF
TGTGCCAGCAGTGTTTCGAGCTCTGGGGCCAACGTCCTGACTTTC
>NA|TRBV10-2|TRBJ1-5|NA
CASSATGRNQPQHF
TGCGCCAGCAGTGCGACAGGTCGCAATCAGCCCCAGCATTTT